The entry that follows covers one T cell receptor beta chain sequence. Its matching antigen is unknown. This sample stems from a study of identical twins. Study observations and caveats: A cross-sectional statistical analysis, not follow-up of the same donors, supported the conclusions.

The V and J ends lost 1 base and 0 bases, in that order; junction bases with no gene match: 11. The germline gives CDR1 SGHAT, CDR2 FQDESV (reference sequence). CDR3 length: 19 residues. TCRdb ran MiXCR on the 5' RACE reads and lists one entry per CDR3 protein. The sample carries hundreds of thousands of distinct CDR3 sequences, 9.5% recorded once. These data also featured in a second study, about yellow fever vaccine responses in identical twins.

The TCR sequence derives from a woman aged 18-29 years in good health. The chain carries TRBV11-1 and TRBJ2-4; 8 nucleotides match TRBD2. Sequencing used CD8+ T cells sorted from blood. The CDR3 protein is CASSLDTSGLGIAKNIQYF. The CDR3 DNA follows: TGTGCCAGCAGCTTAGATACTAGCGGTTTGGGTATAGCCAAAAACATTCAGTACTTC. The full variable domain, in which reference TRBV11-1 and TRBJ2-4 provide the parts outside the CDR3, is EAEVAQSPRYKITEKSQAVAFWCDPISGHATLYWYRQILGQGPELLVQFQDESVVDDSQLPKDRFSAERLKGVDSTLKIQPAELGDSAMYLCASSLDTSGLGIAKNIQYFGAGTRLSVL.